The 5 T cell receptor beta chains presented below share a single source sample, sequenced in a study of monozygotic twins with inflammatory bowel disease. Reprocessing the 5' RACE reads, TCRdb reports a single entry for every CDR3 protein and omits DNA. Seen in this sample are about 350,000 distinct CDR3 sequences; the ten most common clones hold around 2%. The specimen was blood. These receptors originate from a human donor with ulcerative colitis or Crohn's disease, or a healthy co-twin of an affected twin (not recorded which).

V and J are TRBV20-1 and TRBJ2-2; TCRdb indicates TRBD1, and absent DNA this call remains unverified. There are 17 residues in the CDR3. Germline V gene lookup returns CDR1 DFQATT and CDR2 SNEGSKA (reference sequence). The CDR3 sequence: CSARGMQGAGNAGELFF.

The CDR3 spells CASSFETDTQYF. V and J are TRBV5-4 and TRBJ2-3. CDR1 SGHNT and CDR2 YYREEE come from the germline V gene (reference sequence). The CDR3 sequence is 12 residues long.

The chain joins TRBV18 to TRBJ2-7; TCRdb's assignment of TRBD1 cannot be checked, as there is no DNA. CDR3 length: 16 amino acids. CDR1 and CDR2 from the germline V gene are KGHSH and LQKENI. CDR3 in amino acids: CASSPPGYRSSYEQYF.

The chain employs TRBV5-6 and TRBJ2-2. Germline V lookup: CDR1 SGHDT, CDR2 YYEEEE. This CDR3 region has 12 residues. CDR3: CASSFSPGELFF. Filled out from reference TRBV5-6 and TRBJ2-2, the complete variable domain reads DAGVTQSPTHLIKTRGQQVTLRCSPKSGHDTVSWYQQALGQGPQFIFQYYEEEERQRGNFPDRFSGHQFPNYSSELNVNALLLGDSALYLCASSFSPGELFFGEGSRLTVL.

The gene calls are TRBV5-6 and TRBJ2-5; the TRBD1 assignment by TCRdb is unverifiable without DNA. The CDR3 has 15 amino acids. Germline CDR1 is SGHDT and CDR2 is YYEEEE. The CDR3 is CASSSQQGVRETQYF.